Following are 26 T cell receptor beta chains from one sample sequenced in a study of blood T cell repertoires in COVID-19. Sequencing was performed with immunoSEQ multiplex PCR; in TCRdb, only in-frame clones are kept and a portion is missing. The table shows some 170,000 clones, with around 85% occurring only once. The sequenced sample was PBMCs or T cells enriched from blood (not recorded which). All receptors derive from a man aged 35-49 years who had recovered from COVID-19.

The chain combines TRBV28 with TRBJ2-5, with 10 nucleotides matching TRBD2. This CDR3 has 17 residues. V shed 5 bases and J 4 bases; nucleotides not matched to a gene: 13. Per the germline V gene, CDR1 is MDHEN and CDR2 is SYDVKM. The CDR3 sequence is CASSLRWLAGVLETQYF. The CDR3 DNA reads as TGTGCCAGCAGTCTCCGGTGGCTAGCGGGAGTTCTAGAGACCCAGTACTTC.

The chain recombines TRBV19 with TRBJ1-3; a possible D gene is TRBD1 (5 bases). Germline V gene lookup returns CDR1 LNHDA and CDR2 SQIVND (reference sequence). The germline V and J ends were trimmed by 1 base and 0 bases, with 13 bases remaining between them. The CDR3 is 17 residues long. The CDR3 is CASSIVRQQTSGNTIYF. The CDR3 bases are TGTGCCAGTAGTATAGTACGACAGCAGACCTCTGGAAACACCATATATTTT.

The V gene is TRBV7-3, the J gene TRBJ2-2, with 10 bases identical to TRBD1. Trimming cost V 3 bases and J 7 bases; bases outside gene matches: 2. Germline V gives CDR1 SGHTA, CDR2 FQGTGA. CDR3 length: 14 amino acids. The CDR3 DNA follows: TGTGCCAGCAGCTTGAGGACAGGGGGCGGGGAGCTGTTTTTT. Its translation is CASSLRTGGGELFF.

The chain carries TRBV7-8 and TRBJ2-1, with D perhaps TRBD1 (6 bases). CDR3 length: 15 residues. The V gene lost 7 bases and the J gene lost 8 bases, with 21 bases spanning the gap. Germline V lookup: CDR1 SGHVS, CDR2 FQNEAQ. As DNA, the CDR3 is TGTGCCAGCATTATACAGGGAGAAGCTAGGGATGAGCAGTTCTTC. Encoded protein: CASIIQGEARDEQFF. Full variable domain (rest looked up from reference TRBV7-8 and TRBJ2-1): GAGVSQSPRYKVAKRGQDVALRCDPISGHVSLFWYQQALGQGPEFLTYFQNEAQLDKSGLPSDRFFAERPEGSVSTLKIQRTQQEDSAVYLCASIIQGEARDEQFFGPGTRLTVL.

The CDR3 loop reads CASSYGGENTEAFF. The CDR3 region has the DNA TGTGCCAGCAGCTACGGGGGAGAGAACACTGAAGCTTTCTTT. The chain is built from TRBV21-1 and TRBJ1-1. TRBV21-1 is classified as a pseudogene. The CDR3 totals 14 residues.

J is TRBJ1-3 and V is TRBV28; no clear D gene. Germline-derived CDR1 and CDR2 are MDHEN and SYDVKM. The V end was cut by 6 bases, the J end by 2 bases, with 8 bases between. The CDR3 runs to 13 residues. The CDR3 coding sequence is TGTGCCAGCAGCCTCGTTCCTGGAAACACCATATATTTT. Its protein product is CASSLVPGNTIYF.

The V call is TRBV20-1, the J call TRBJ2-3, with 10 positions matching TRBD2. Trimming removed 3 bases from V and 6 bases from J; junction bases left unmatched: 3. Germline-derived CDR1 and CDR2 are DFQATT and SNEGSKA (reference sequence). The CDR3 contains 13 residues. The CDR3 sequence: CSASGTSVDTQYF. Written as DNA, the CDR3 is TGCAGTGCTAGTGGGACTAGCGTCGATACGCAGTATTTT.

The chain links TRBV6-5 to TRBJ1-4; the D gene is possibly TRBD1 (6 bases). The germline gives CDR1 MNHEY, CDR2 SVGAGI. Between the trimmed V and J ends, which lost 3 bases and 5 bases, there was a span of 13 bases. CDR3 length: 15 residues. The CDR3 spells CASSYDGTKNEKLFF. The CDR3 bases are TGTGCCAGCAGTTATGATGGGACAAAAAATGAAAAACTGTTTTTT.

This clone was seen a handful of times. The chain uses TRBV11-2 and TRBJ2-7; 10 nucleotides line up with TRBD1. Per the germline V gene, CDR1 is SGHAT and CDR2 is FQNNGV. V dropped 1 base and J dropped 0; count of bases not matched to a gene: 9. The CDR3 runs 18 residues. CDR3 loop: CASSLVGPGQGSSYEQYF. The CDR3 DNA reads TGTGCCAGCAGCTTAGTGGGGCCGGGACAGGGGAGCTCCTACGAGCAGTACTTC.

The CDR3 sequence is CATKDRGIYNEQFF. The CDR3 bases are TGTGCCACCAAGGACAGGGGGATCTACAATGAGCAGTTCTTC. The chain combines TRBV6-6 with TRBJ2-1; 10 bases are a match to TRBD1. Germline values: CDR1 MNHNY, CDR2 SVGAGI (reference sequence). This CDR3 has 14 residues. V was clipped by 10 bases and J by 3 bases; unmatched bases: 6.

The DNA of the CDR3 is TGTGCCAGCAGTTATAGATCGAGGGTAGGGACTGAAGCTTTCTTT. It translates to CASSYRSRVGTEAFF. The chain links TRBV6-5 to TRBJ1-1; D is unresolved. V lost 3 bases, J lost 5 bases, and 16 bases lay in between. CDR1 and CDR2 (germline): MNHEY, SVGAGI. The CDR3 is made up of 15 amino acids.

The chain combines TRBV6-5 with TRBJ1-5; weak D call: TRBD1 (6 bases). The CDR3 spans 15 residues. Germline V CDR1 and CDR2: MNHEY, SVGAGI. V was pared by 0 bases and J by 2 bases, with 8 bases between. Here the CDR3 DNA reads TGTGCCAGCAGTTACTCGAGACAGGGCAATCAGCCCCAGCATTTT. This gives the protein CASSYSRQGNQPQHF.

This chain links TRBV28 with TRBJ2-5; D is undetermined. This CDR3 spans 11 amino acids. V was trimmed by 3 bases and J by 9 bases, leaving 8 bases between them. Germline loops: CDR1 MDHEN, CDR2 SYDVKM. The CDR3: CASSFGQAQYF. CDR3 DNA sequence: TGTGCCAGCAGTTTTGGTCAGGCCCAGTACTTC.

The chain employs TRBV12-5 and TRBJ1-1, with a tentative D call TRBD1 (5 bases). Germline CDR1 is LGHNT and CDR2 is FRNRAP. V was shortened by 4 bases and J by 5 bases, with 14 bases between the two germline ends. CDR3 size: 14 residues. CDR3 sequence (DNA): TGTGCTAGTGGTTATCAGGGAGCGGGGACTGAAGCTTTCTTT. This translates into CASGYQGAGTEAFF. The full variable domain, in which reference TRBV12-5 and TRBJ1-1 provide the parts outside the CDR3, is DARVTQTPRHKVTEMGQEVTMRCQPILGHNTVFWYRQTMMQGLELLAYFRNRAPLDDSGMPKDRFSAEMPDATLATLKIQPSEPRDSAVYFCASGYQGAGTEAFFGQGTRLTVV.

The rearrangement uses TRBV19 and TRBJ1-5, with D unresolved. CDR3 size: 12 residues. Germline-derived CDR1 and CDR2 are LNHDA and SQIVND (reference sequence). V lost 10 bases to trimming and J lost 6 bases, with 13 bases between them. In DNA, the CDR3 is TGTGCCACCGAGGGATCGGGTCAGCCCCAGCATTTT. This translates into CATEGSGQPQHF.

The CDR3 DNA sequence: TGTGCCAGCAGCCAGGGGGCAATCGGCTACACCTTC. Amino acids: CASSQGAIGYTF. V gene TRBV28 combines with J gene TRBJ1-2, with 8 bases identical to TRBD1. The V segment lost 6 bases and the J segment 8 bases; nucleotides outside the gene matches: 5. The length of the CDR3 is 12 residues. CDR1 is MDHEN and CDR2 is SYDVKM in the germline V gene.

This sequence joins TRBV30 and TRBJ1-1; TRBD1 might be the D (5 bases). Trimming removed 6 bases at V and 0 bases at J, with 8 bases between. Germline loops: CDR1 GTSNPN, CDR2 SVGIG (reference sequence). This CDR3 has 12 amino acids. The CDR3 DNA sequence: TGTGCCTGCATACAGGTGAACACTGAAGCTTTCTTT. Its translation: CACIQVNTEAFF.

J is TRBJ1-5 and V is TRBV24-1, with TRBD1 as a possible D gene (5 bases). The CDR3 is 15 amino acids. With 3 bases removed from V and 2 bases from J, the gap between germline ends came to 10 bases. The germline CDR1 and CDR2 sequences are KGHDR and SFDVKD. CDR3 in DNA: TGTGCCACCAGTGATGGGGGGGGACGCAATCAGCCCCAGCATTTT. Amino acids: CATSDGGGRNQPQHF.

The chain has TRBV11-3 and TRBJ2-1, with D tentatively TRBD1 (6 bases). CDR1 SGHNT and CDR2 YENEEA come from the germline V gene. The CDR3 covers 16 residues. V was cut by 5 bases and J by 0 bases, with 14 bases left in between. The CDR3 DNA reads TGTGCCAGCAGCCCCTCACAGGGTAGCTCCTACAATGAGCAGTTCTTC. Encoded protein: CASSPSQGSSYNEQFF.

The chain recombines TRBV7-8 with TRBJ1-3; no clear D. Trimming took off 7 bases at V and 3 bases at J, with 19 bases between the two ends. CDR1 is SGHVS, CDR2 FQNEAQ, per germline. The CDR3 extends over 16 amino acids. Here the CDR3 reads CASTPGEGRDGNTIYF. CDR3 sequence (DNA): TGTGCCAGCACCCCCGGGGAAGGCAGAGATGGAAACACCATATATTTT. Full variable domain (remainder filled in from reference TRBV7-8 and TRBJ1-3): GAGVSQSPRYKVAKRGQDVALRCDPISGHVSLFWYQQALGQGPEFLTYFQNEAQLDKSGLPSDRFFAERPEGSVSTLKIQRTQQEDSAVYLCASTPGEGRDGNTIYFGEGSWLTVV.

V gene TRBV27 combines with J gene TRBJ2-7; 8 nucleotides line up with TRBD1. Germline V gene data show CDR1 as MNHEY and CDR2 as SMNVEV (reference sequence). J was trimmed by 3 bases and V by 5 bases; bases with no gene match: 6. The CDR3 is made up of 14 amino acids. CDR3: CASSPPGGIYEQYF. For the CDR3, the DNA is TGTGCCAGCAGTCCGCCAGGGGGCATCTACGAGCAGTACTTC.

The DNA of the CDR3 is TGTGCCAGCAGCTACGACAAACGGGGTGAAGCTTTCTTT. Protein: CASSYDKRGEAFF. The chain couples TRBV7-3 to TRBJ1-1; D remains ambiguous. In germline, CDR1 is SGHTA, CDR2 FQGTGA. Trimming took 4 bases from V and 7 from J, leaving 13 bases between them. The length of the CDR3 is 13 residues.

The chain uses TRBV7-9 and TRBJ2-7; 14 bases map to TRBD2. J was trimmed by 5 bases and V by 6 bases; bases with no gene match: 3. Germline-derived CDR1 and CDR2 are SEHNR and FQNEAQ (reference sequence). This CDR3 is 14 amino acids long. This CDR3 is CASSGLAGGHEQYF. The DNA of the CDR3 is TGTGCCAGCAGTGGACTAGCGGGGGGTCACGAGCAGTACTTC.

The rearrangement links TRBV9 to TRBJ2-3; D is possibly TRBD2 (6 bases). The length of the CDR3 is 14 residues. CDR1 SGDLS and CDR2 YYNGEE come from the germline V gene. V lost 6 bases, J lost 2 bases, and 13 bases lay in between. DNA of the CDR3: TGTGCCAGCACCCCGGACTATTCCACAGATACGCAGTATTTT. It yields the protein CASTPDYSTDTQYF.

CDR3 amino acids: CASSGGGSGTPNEQFF. DNA of the CDR3: TGTGCCAGCAGCGGGGGGGGGAGCGGGACCCCCAATGAGCAGTTCTTC. The J gene is TRBJ2-1, the V gene TRBV5-4; 7 bases fit TRBD2. CDR1 is SGHNT and CDR2 is YYREEE in the germline V gene (reference sequence). V was clipped by 4 bases and J by 6 bases; unmatched bases: 13. The CDR3 consists of 16 residues.

V and J are TRBV29-1 and TRBJ1-5; D is ambiguous. The CDR3 extends over 13 amino acids. Per germline, CDR1 SQVTM and CDR2 ANQGSEA. Trimming stripped 1 base from V and 5 bases from J, with 9 bases between. CDR3 sequence reads: CSVEVSEDQPQHF. CDR3 coding DNA: TGCAGCGTTGAAGTATCAGAGGATCAGCCCCAGCATTTT.